A single sample is the source of the 27 T cell receptor beta chains below, sequenced in a study of early T cells in non-severe SARS-CoV-2 infection. TCRdb fed the 5' RACE reads into MiXCR, producing one record per CDR3 protein. The table records approximately 89,000 distinct CDR3 sequences, around 15% of them present only once. Sequencing was done on a sample of whole blood. The receptors originated from an adult who was a healthcare worker with PCR-confirmed SARS-CoV-2 infection or an uninfected control (not recorded which).

Points on this clonotype: The CDR3 end shows no conserved phenylalanine or tryptophan, and so a read error is likely. The chain recombines TRBV7-2 with TRBJ2-7; D remains ambiguous. The CDR3 length is 14 residues. Germline V gives CDR1 SGHTA, CDR2 FQGNSA. Trimming removed 1 base at V and 2 bases at J, with 9 bases between. CDR3 in amino acids: CASSLVGRPYEQYS. The CDR3 DNA follows: TGTGCCAGCAGCTTAGTAGGACGTCCCTACGAGCAGTACTCC.

The table lists this clonotype with a few counts. The V gene is TRBV10-2, the J gene TRBJ2-3, with unresolved D. V was clipped by 8 bases and J by 0 bases, with 6 bases between them. CDR3 length: 12 residues. The V gene's germline CDR1 is WSHSY and CDR2 SAAADI. As DNA, the CDR3 is TGCGCCAGCGGCCACAGCACAGATACGCAGTATTTT. As protein: CASGHSTDTQYF.

The rearrangement uses TRBV7-3 and TRBJ2-6, with 8 positions matching TRBD1. CDR3 length: 15 residues. From germline, CDR1 is SGHTA and CDR2 FQGTGA. The V gene end was trimmed by 3 bases and the J gene end by 2 bases; junction bases not matched to a gene: 0. CDR3 sequence reads: CASSLTGAGANVLTF. In DNA form, the CDR3 reads TGTGCCAGCAGCTTGACAGGGGCTGGGGCCAACGTCCTGACTTTC. Supplemented by reference TRBV7-3 and TRBJ2-6, the full variable domain reads GAGVSQTPSNKVTEKGKYVELRCDPISGHTALYWYRQSLGQGPEFLIYFQGTGAADDSGLPNDRFFAVRPEGSVSTLKIQRTERGDSAVYLCASSLTGAGANVLTFGAGSRLTVL.

The sample holds a few counts of this clonotype. The chain carries TRBV20-1 and TRBJ2-5; tentative D call: TRBD1 (5 bases). The CDR3 length is 13 residues. The ends were cut back, 3 bases at V and 5 bases at J, with 13 bases in the middle. Germline V lookup: CDR1 DFQATT, CDR2 SNEGSKA (reference sequence). CDR3 DNA sequence: TGCAGTGCTAGCGGCAGGGCTGAGGAGACCCAGTACTTC. As protein: CSASGRAEETQYF.

This clonotype came up a few times. The genes are TRBV5-1 and TRBJ2-3; D could derive from TRBD1 or TRBD2 (6 bases each). This CDR3 is 16 amino acids long. Germline V gives CDR1 SGHRS, CDR2 YFSETQ. Trimming removed 4 bases from V and 3 bases from J, with 18 bases in between. The CDR3 nucleotides are TGCGCCAGCAGCCCCGGTTCGGGGGCTGGGACAGATACGCAGTATTTT. Translation: CASSPGSGAGTDTQYF.

This clonotype was detected a few times. The chain's CDR3 is CAWRGGISGSTDTQYF. In DNA, the CDR3 is TGTGCCTGGAGGGGGGGGATTAGCGGGAGCACAGATACGCAGTATTTT. The V gene is TRBV30, the J gene TRBJ2-3; 7 bases line up with TRBD2. Germline V gives CDR1 GTSNPN, CDR2 SVGIG (reference sequence). The CDR3 loop spans 16 amino acids. With 3 bases clipped from V and 0 bases from J, the junction kept 9 bases outside the gene matches. The variable domain in full, completed from reference TRBV30 and TRBJ2-3, reads SQTIHQWPATLVQPVGSPLSLECTVEGTSNPNLYWYRQAAGRGLQLLFYSVGIGQISSEVPQNLSASRPQDRQFILSSKKLLLSDSGFYLCAWRGGISGSTDTQYFGPGTRLTVL.

This clonotype occurred a few times. The chain recombines TRBV5-3 with TRBJ2-1; D ambiguous. TRBV5-3 falls under the ORF class, with uncertain function. The CDR3 has 14 amino acids. Trimming removed 3 bases at V and 8 bases at J, with 15 bases between. The CDR3 region is CARSCRSNGDEQFF. In DNA form, the CDR3 reads TGTGCCAGAAGCTGTAGATCCAATGGGGATGAGCAGTTCTTC.

This clonotype is medium-sized within its sample. The gene calls are TRBV7-9 and TRBJ1-2; D is unclear. This CDR3 is 14 amino acids long. Trimming took 6 bases from V and 2 from J, leaving 13 bases between them. CDR1 is SEHNR and CDR2 is FQNEAQ in the germline V gene (reference sequence). CDR3 region: CASRTPDRNYGYTF. DNA of the CDR3: TGTGCCAGCAGAACTCCCGACCGGAACTATGGCTACACCTTC.

The chain joins TRBV4-1 to TRBJ1-6; D is unclear. Trimming cost V 6 bases and J 5 bases, with 11 bases left between them. The CDR3 runs to 14 residues. Germline CDR1 and CDR2: MGHRA and YSYEKL. CDR3 coding DNA: TGCGCCAGCAGTAGGACGGAGAATAATTCACCCCTCCACTTT. Encoded protein: CASSRTENNSPLHF.

The chain uses TRBV7-8 and TRBJ2-5; a possible D gene is TRBD1 (5 bases). CDR3 length: 15 amino acids. The V end was cut by 1 base, the J end by 5 bases, with 14 bases between. From germline, CDR1 is SGHVS and CDR2 FQNEAQ. This CDR3 is CASSLGGHTRETQYF. The CDR3 DNA follows: TGTGCCAGCAGCTTAGGGGGCCACACCCGGGAGACCCAGTACTTC.

The genes are TRBV7-9 and TRBJ1-2, with D unresolved. The CDR3 is 13 amino acids. V was clipped by 1 base and J by 6 bases, with 9 bases between them. Looked up from germline, CDR1 is SEHNR and CDR2 is FQNEAQ (reference sequence). DNA of the CDR3: TGTGCCAGCAGCTTAGAGGGATCTGATGGCTACACCTTC. This codes for CASSLEGSDGYTF.

This clonotype was seen more than once but under ten times. The V and J genes are TRBV7-9 and TRBJ1-1; D possibly corresponds to TRBD1 (6 bases). The germline V gene encodes CDR1 SEHNR and CDR2 FQNEAQ (reference sequence). V was pared by 5 bases and J by 5 bases, with 21 bases between. The length of the CDR3 is 16 residues. CDR3 region: CASSPRVGGRWTEAFF. The CDR3 DNA sequence: TGTGCCAGCAGCCCCCGCGTAGGGGGGCGATGGACTGAAGCTTTCTTT.

In this sample, this clonotype turned up a few times. The CDR3: CASSLVEYEQYF. In nucleotides, the CDR3 is TGTGCCAGCAGCTTAGTGGAGTACGAGCAGTACTTC. The chain has TRBV11-2 and TRBJ2-7; no firm D call. V gave up 1 base and J gave up 4 bases, with 5 bases separating them. This CDR3 region has 12 residues. Looked up from germline, CDR1 is SGHAT and CDR2 is FQNNGV.

This clonotype occurred a few times. CDR3 nucleotide sequence: TGCAGTGCTAGAGGGCAGATCTCCTACGAGCAGTACTTC. Protein: CSARGQISYEQYF. The rearrangement uses TRBV20-1 and TRBJ2-7, with D uncertain. V was shortened by 1 base and J by 0 bases, with 7 bases between the two germline ends. CDR1 is DFQATT and CDR2 is SNEGSKA in the germline V gene (reference sequence). The CDR3 spans 13 residues.

The chain carries TRBV30 and TRBJ2-1, with D maybe TRBD1 (6 bases). This CDR3 is 13 amino acids long. V lost 3 bases to trimming and J lost 9 bases, with 15 bases between them. Germline V gene sequence: CDR1 GTSNPN, CDR2 SVGIG (reference sequence). In nucleotides, the CDR3 is TGTGCCTGGAGGGGCAGGGGTACACGTGAGCAGTTCTTC. As protein: CAWRGRGTREQFF.

In its sample, this clonotype was seen many times. The rearrangement joins TRBV6-4 to TRBJ2-2; 14 bases fit TRBD2. Germline CDR1 reads MRHNA; CDR2 reads SNTAGT. The CDR3 extends over 18 amino acids. V lost 8 bases, J lost 5 bases, and 13 bases stayed unmatched. The CDR3 region has the DNA TGTGCCAGCGCCTCCGGGACTAGCGGGAGAGAGGGGACCGGGGAGCTGTTTTTT. Translation gives CASASGTSGREGTGELFF.

J is TRBJ2-1 and V is TRBV11-1; 11 positions agree with TRBD1. The CDR3 totals 16 residues. J gave up 3 bases and V 5 bases, and 6 bases lay outside the gene matches. The germline gives CDR1 SGHAT, CDR2 FQDESV (reference sequence). This chain's CDR3 is CASSEDGTGGYNEQFF. CDR3 DNA: TGTGCCAGCAGCGAGGACGGGACAGGGGGCTACAATGAGCAGTTCTTC.

This clonotype has just a few counts. V usage is TRBV6-6 and J usage is TRBJ2-2; D is ambiguous. Germline CDR1 MNHNY, CDR2 SVGAGI (reference sequence). The CDR3 sequence is 13 residues long. Trimming took off 6 bases at V and 7 bases at J, with 12 bases between the two ends. Here the CDR3 reads CASSLPMSGELFF. For the CDR3, the DNA is TGTGCCAGCAGCCTACCCATGAGCGGGGAGCTGTTTTTT.

In this sample, this clonotype turned up many times. The chain carries TRBV5-1 and TRBJ2-3, with D perhaps matching TRBD1 (5 bases). Trimming pared 3 bases from V and 7 bases from J, leaving 18 bases between. CDR3 size: 15 residues. The germline gives CDR1 SGHRS, CDR2 YFSETQ. The CDR3 sequence: CASSSDSSPGYTQYF. The CDR3, as DNA: TGCGCCAGCAGCTCTGACAGCAGCCCCGGCTATACGCAGTATTTT.

This clonotype was observed many times. This chain joins TRBV3-1 and TRBJ1-1; 9 bases are shared with TRBD1. The junction had 0 bases not matched to a gene; V was cut back by 0 bases and J by 7 bases. There are 13 residues in the CDR3. Germline V lookup: CDR1 LGHDT, CDR2 YNNKEL (reference sequence). CDR3 amino acids: CASSQEGQGEAFF. The DNA of the CDR3 is TGTGCCAGCAGCCAAGAGGGACAGGGTGAAGCTTTCTTT.

This clonotype was observed a few times. This sequence joins TRBV27 and TRBJ1-4; tentatively, D is TRBD1 (5 bases). V gave up 3 bases and J gave up 12 bases, with 11 bases separating them. The germline gives CDR1 MNHEY, CDR2 SMNVEV (reference sequence). There are 12 residues in the CDR3. The CDR3 DNA follows: TGTGCCAGCAGTTTGGGGGGGAGTGAACTGTTTTTT. It yields the protein CASSLGGSELFF.

This clonotype has ten or more counts. This rearrangement joins TRBV5-1 to TRBJ2-2; tentative D call: TRBD2 (5 bases). The CDR3 covers 13 residues. V lost 4 bases and J 1 base, leaving 5 bases between the germline ends. Germline CDR1 reads SGHRS; CDR2 reads YFSETQ. CDR3 region: CASSRGNTGELFF. The CDR3, as DNA: TGCGCCAGCAGCCGGGGGAACACCGGGGAGCTGTTTTTT. The full variable domain, in which reference TRBV5-1 and TRBJ2-2 provide the parts outside the CDR3, is KAGVTQTPRYLIKTRGQQVTLSCSPISGHRSVSWYQQTPGQGLQFLFEYFSETQRNKGNFPGRFSGRQFSNSRSEMNVSTLELGDSALYLCASSRGNTGELFFGEGSRLTVL.

The J gene is TRBJ2-7, the V gene TRBV14; 9 positions agree with TRBD1. With 4 bases clipped from V and 7 bases from J, the junction kept 8 bases outside the gene matches. Germline-derived CDR1 and CDR2 are SGHDN and FVKESK. The CDR3 has 14 residues. The CDR3 loop is CASSPRDRAWEQYF. The CDR3 nucleotides are TGTGCCAGCAGCCCCCGGGACAGGGCCTGGGAGCAGTACTTC.

This clonotype showed up many times. The chain recombines TRBV11-2 with TRBJ2-2, with TRBD1 as a possible D gene (6 bases). V lost 7 bases to trimming and J lost 2 bases, with 11 bases between them. In germline, CDR1 is SGHAT, CDR2 FQNNGV. The CDR3 spans 14 residues. The CDR3 nucleotides read TGTGCCAGCACCGACAGGATAAACACCGGGGAGCTGTTTTTT. It is translated as CASTDRINTGELFF. Complete variable domain (other parts from reference TRBV11-2 and TRBJ2-2): EAGVAQSPRYKIIEKRQSVAFWCNPISGHATLYWYQQILGQGPKLLIQFQNNGVVDDSQLPKDRFSAERLKGVDSTLKIQPAKLEDSAVYLCASTDRINTGELFFGEGSRLTVL.

On this clonotype: A junction boundary mismatches the germline segment, possibly from a read error. V usage is TRBV20-1 and J usage is TRBJ1-1; weak D call: TRBD1 (6 bases). Per the germline V gene, CDR1 is DFQATT and CDR2 is SNEGSKA (reference sequence). The CDR3 runs 10 residues. DNA for the CDR3: TGCAGTGTCCGGGACATGGAGATTCTCTTT. This codes for CSVRDMEILF.

This rearrangement joins TRBV29-1 to TRBJ1-2; possibly TRBD1 for D (6 bases). The CDR3 is made up of 13 amino acids. Trimming removed 6 bases at V and 5 bases at J, with 16 bases between. Per the germline V gene, CDR1 is SQVTM and CDR2 is ANQGSEA. CDR3 in amino acids: CSVLTGTTYGYTF. CDR3 DNA sequence: TGCAGCGTCCTTACCGGGACAACTTATGGCTACACCTTC. Based on the CDR3 plus reference TRBV29-1 and TRBJ1-2, the full variable domain is SAVISQKPSRDICQRGTSLTIQCQVDSQVTMMFWYRQQPGQSLTLIATANQGSEATYESGFVIDKFPISRPNLTFSTLTVSNMSPEDSSIYLCSVLTGTTYGYTFGSGTRLTVV.

This clonotype was recorded many times. The chain couples TRBV2 to TRBJ1-6, with a possible D match to TRBD1 (6 bases). CDR1 and CDR2 from the germline V gene are SNHLY and FYNNEI. The CDR3 sequence is 15 residues long. Between the trimmed V and J ends, which lost 5 bases and 3 bases, there was a span of 11 bases. The CDR3 region has the DNA TGTGCCAGCAGTCAGGGACACATCTATAATTCACCCCTCCACTTT. As protein: CASSQGHIYNSPLHF.